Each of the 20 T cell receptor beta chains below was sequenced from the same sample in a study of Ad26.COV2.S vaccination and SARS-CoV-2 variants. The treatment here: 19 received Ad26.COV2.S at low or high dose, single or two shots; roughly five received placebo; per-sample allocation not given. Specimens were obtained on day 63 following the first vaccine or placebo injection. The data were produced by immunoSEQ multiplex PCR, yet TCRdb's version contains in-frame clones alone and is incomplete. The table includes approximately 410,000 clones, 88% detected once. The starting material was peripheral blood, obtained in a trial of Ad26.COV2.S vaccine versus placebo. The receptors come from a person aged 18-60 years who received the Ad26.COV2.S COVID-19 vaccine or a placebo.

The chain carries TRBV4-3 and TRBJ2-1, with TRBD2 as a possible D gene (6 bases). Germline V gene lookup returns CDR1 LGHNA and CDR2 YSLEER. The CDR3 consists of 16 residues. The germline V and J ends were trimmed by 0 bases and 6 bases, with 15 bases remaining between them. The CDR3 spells CASSQDPGATSNEQFF. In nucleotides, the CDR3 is TGCGCCAGCAGCCAAGACCCGGGAGCCACCTCCAATGAGCAGTTCTTC.

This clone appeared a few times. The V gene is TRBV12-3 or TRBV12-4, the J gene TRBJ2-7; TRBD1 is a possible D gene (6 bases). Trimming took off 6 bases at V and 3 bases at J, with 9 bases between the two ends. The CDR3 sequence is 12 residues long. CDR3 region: CASRGQNYEQYF. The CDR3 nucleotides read TGTGCCAGCAGGGGACAAAACTACGAGCAGTACTTC.

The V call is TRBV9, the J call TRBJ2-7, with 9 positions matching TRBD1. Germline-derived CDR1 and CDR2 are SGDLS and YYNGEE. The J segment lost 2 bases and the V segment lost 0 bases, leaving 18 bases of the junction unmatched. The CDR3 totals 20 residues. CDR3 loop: CASSVGGTGKDLPYAYEQYF. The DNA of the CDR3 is TGTGCCAGCAGCGTAGGGGGGACAGGGAAAGATCTCCCGTATGCCTACGAGCAGTACTTC.

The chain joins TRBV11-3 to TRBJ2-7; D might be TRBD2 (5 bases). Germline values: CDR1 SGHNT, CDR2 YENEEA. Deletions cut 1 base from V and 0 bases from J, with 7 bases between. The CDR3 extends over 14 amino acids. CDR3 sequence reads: CASSLAGNSYEQYF. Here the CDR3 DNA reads TGTGCCAGCAGCTTAGCGGGAAACTCCTACGAGCAGTACTTC. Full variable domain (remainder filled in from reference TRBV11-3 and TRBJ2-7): EAGVVQSPRYKIIEKKQPVAFWCNPISGHNTLYWYLQNLGQGPELLIRYENEEAVDDSQLPKDRFSAERLKGVDSTLKIQPAELGDSAVYLCASSLAGNSYEQYFGPGTRLTVT.

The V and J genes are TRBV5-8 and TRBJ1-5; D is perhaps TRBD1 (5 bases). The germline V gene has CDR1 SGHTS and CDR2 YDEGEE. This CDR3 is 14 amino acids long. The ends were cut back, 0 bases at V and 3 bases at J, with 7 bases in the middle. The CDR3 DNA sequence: TGTGCCAGCAGCTTGGTTGGGGCCAATCAGCCCCAGCATTTT. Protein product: CASSLVGANQPQHF.

CDR3 DNA sequence: TGTGCCACCAGCAGAGCAGGGGGCCACACAGATACGCAGTATTTT. It specifies CATSRAGGHTDTQYF. The V gene is TRBV15, the J gene TRBJ2-3; 8 bases align to TRBD1. The CDR3 sequence is 15 residues long. Germline V gives CDR1 LNHNV, CDR2 YYDKDF (reference sequence). With V trimmed by 1 base and J by 2 bases, 2 bases remained unmatched. The variable domain in full, completed from reference TRBV15 and TRBJ2-3, reads DAMVIQNPRYQVTQFGKPVTLSCSQTLNHNVMYWYQQKSSQAPKLLFHYYDKDFNNEADTPDNFQSRRPNTSFCFLDIRSPGLGDTAMYLCATSRAGGHTDTQYFGPGTRLTVL.

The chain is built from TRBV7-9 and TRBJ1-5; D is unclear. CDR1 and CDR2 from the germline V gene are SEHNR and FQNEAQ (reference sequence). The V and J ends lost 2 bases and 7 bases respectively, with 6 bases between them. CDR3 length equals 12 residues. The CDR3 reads CASSLLGQPQHF. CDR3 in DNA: TGTGCCAGCAGCTTACTTGGGCAGCCCCAGCATTTT.

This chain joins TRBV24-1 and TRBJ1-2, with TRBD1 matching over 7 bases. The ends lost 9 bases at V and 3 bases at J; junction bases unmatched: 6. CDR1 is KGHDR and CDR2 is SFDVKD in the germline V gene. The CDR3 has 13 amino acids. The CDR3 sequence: CATSGQRDYGYTF. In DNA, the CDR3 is TGTGCCACCTCGGGACAGCGGGACTATGGCTACACCTTC.

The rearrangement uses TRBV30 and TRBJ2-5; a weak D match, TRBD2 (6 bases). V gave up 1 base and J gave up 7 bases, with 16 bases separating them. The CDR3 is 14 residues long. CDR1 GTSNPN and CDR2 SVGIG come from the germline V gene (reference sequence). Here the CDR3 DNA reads TGTGCCTGGAGTGCTGTGGAGGGTTCGGGGACCCAGTACTTC. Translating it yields CAWSAVEGSGTQYF.

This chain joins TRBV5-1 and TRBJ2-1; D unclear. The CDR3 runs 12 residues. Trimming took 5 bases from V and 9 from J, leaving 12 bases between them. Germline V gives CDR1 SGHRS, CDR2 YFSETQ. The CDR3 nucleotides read TGCGCCAGCAGGATCGGATGGGCTGAGCAGTTCTTC. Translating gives CASRIGWAEQFF.

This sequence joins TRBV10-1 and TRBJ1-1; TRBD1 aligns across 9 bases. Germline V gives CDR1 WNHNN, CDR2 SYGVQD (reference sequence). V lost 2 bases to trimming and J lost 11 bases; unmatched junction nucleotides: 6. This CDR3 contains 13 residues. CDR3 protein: CASSEVGQGMAFF. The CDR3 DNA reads TGCGCCAGCAGTGAGGTAGGACAGGGGATGGCTTTCTTT.

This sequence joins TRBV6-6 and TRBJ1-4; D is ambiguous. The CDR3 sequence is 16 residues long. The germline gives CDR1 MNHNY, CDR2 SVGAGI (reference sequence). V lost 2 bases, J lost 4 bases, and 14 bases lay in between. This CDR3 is CASSYVAPPVNEKLFF. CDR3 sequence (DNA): TGTGCCAGCAGTTACGTGGCACCCCCCGTTAATGAAAAACTGTTTTTT.

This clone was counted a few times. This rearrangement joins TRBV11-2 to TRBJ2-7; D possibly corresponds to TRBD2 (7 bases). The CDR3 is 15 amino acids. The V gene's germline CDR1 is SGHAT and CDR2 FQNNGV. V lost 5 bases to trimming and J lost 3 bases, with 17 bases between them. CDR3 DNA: TGTGCCAGCAGCCTCCGGTCAGGGGAGGGCTACGAGCAGTACTTC. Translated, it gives CASSLRSGEGYEQYF.

In nucleotides, the CDR3 is TGTGCCAGCAGCCACCCCGGGACAGGCTACAATGAGCAGTTCTTC. Translation gives CASSHPGTGYNEQFF. The rearrangement joins TRBV7-9 to TRBJ2-1; 8 bases line up with TRBD1. V gave up 5 bases and J gave up 3 bases; unmatched junction bases: 6. The CDR3 spans 15 residues. Germline V CDR1 and CDR2: SEHNR, FQNEAQ (reference sequence).

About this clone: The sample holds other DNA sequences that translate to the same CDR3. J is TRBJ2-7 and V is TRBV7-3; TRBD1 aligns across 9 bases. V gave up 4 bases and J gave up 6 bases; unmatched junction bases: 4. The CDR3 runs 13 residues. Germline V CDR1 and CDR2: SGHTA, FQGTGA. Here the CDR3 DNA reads TGTGCCAGCAGCTCGGGACAGGGTGGCGAGCAGTACTTC. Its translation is CASSSGQGGEQYF.

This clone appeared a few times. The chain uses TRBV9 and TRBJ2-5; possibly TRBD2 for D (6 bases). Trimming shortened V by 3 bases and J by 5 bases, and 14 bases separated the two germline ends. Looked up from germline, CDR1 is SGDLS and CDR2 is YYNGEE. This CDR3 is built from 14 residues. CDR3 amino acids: CASSASSAWETQYF. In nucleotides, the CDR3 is TGTGCCAGCAGCGCATCTAGCGCTTGGGAGACCCAGTACTTC.

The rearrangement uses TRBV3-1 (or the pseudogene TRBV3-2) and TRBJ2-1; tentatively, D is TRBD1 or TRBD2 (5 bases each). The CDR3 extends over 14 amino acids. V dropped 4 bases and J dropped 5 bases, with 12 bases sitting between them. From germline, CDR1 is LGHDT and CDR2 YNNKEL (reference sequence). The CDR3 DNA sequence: TGTGCCAGCAGCCCCGGACTGGGACACAATGAGCAGTTCTTC. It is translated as CASSPGLGHNEQFF.

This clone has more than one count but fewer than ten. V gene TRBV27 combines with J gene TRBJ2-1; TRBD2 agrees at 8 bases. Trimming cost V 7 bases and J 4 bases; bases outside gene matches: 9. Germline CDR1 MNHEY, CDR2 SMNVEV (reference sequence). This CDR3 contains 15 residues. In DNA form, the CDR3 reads TGTGCCAGCACCGCAGGGCGGGGGGTATACAATGAGCAGTTCTTC. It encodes CASTAGRGVYNEQFF.

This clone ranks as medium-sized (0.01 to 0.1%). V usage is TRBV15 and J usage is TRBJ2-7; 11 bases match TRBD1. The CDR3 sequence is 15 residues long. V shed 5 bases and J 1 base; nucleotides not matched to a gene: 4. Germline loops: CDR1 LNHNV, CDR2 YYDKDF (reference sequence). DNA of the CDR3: TGTGCCACCAGCCTAGGACAGGGGGCGTCCTACGAGCAGTACTTC. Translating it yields CATSLGQGASYEQYF. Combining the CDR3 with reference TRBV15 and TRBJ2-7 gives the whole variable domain DAMVIQNPRYQVTQFGKPVTLSCSQTLNHNVMYWYQQKSSQAPKLLFHYYDKDFNNEADTPDNFQSRRPNTSFCFLDIRSPGLGDTAMYLCATSLGQGASYEQYFGPGTRLTVT.

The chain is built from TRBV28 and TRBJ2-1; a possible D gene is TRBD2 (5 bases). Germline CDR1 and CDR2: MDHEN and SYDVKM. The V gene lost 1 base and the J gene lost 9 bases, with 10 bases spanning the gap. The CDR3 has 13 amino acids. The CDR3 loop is CASSLLGSGEQFF. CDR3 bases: TGTGCCAGCAGTTTATTAGGGAGCGGTGAGCAGTTCTTC.